The clone carrying this TCR beta chain was recorded a few times. Its specificity is not known. Built from TCR beta cDNA, the libraries had unique molecular identifiers in them. Once roughly 0.95 to 10 million T cells were used, hundreds of thousands of cDNA molecules resulted. MiXCR was run by TCRdb on the PCR reads, yielding one entry per CDR3 protein. The sample has 650,000 to 850,000 distinct CDR3 sequences, about 57% seen once. This sample stems from a study of post-analysis software for immune sequencing data. Across the whole study: Patients with relapsing-remitting, secondary progressive and progressive-relapsing multiple sclerosis courses were all represented. Study-wide results and caveats: Controls showed lower frequencies than patients for 5 or 6 TRBV segments, and TRBV5-6, TRBV5-1 and TRBV20-1 were among these.

CDR1 is SGHAT and CDR2 is FQDESV in the germline V gene (reference sequence). V lost 5 bases, J lost 2 bases, and 4 bases stayed unmatched. This CDR3 region has 14 residues. The sample was blood. The rearrangement uses TRBV11-1 and TRBJ2-3; TRBD1 agrees at 7 bases. This sequence originates from a girl aged 10-17 years with multiple sclerosis. In DNA form, the CDR3 reads TGTGCCAGCAGCCAGGGACAGACCACAGATACGCAGTATTTT. Its translation: CASSQGQTTDTQYF.